The 20 T cell receptor beta chains reported below all come from one sample, sequenced in a study of cytomegalovirus exposure and HLA in healthy donors. Repertoires were generated with immunoSEQ multiplex PCR, while TCRdb's copy carries only in-frame clones and drops some. The table has more than 200,000 clones, roughly 84% seen once. Sequenced: PBMCs. Source of these receptors: a man between 18 and 35 years old in good health and CMV-seropositive.

This chain connects TRBV5-6 to TRBJ1-5, with D unresolved. Germline CDR1 SGHDT, CDR2 YYEEEE. The CDR3 contains 13 residues. Trimming removed 1 base at V and 4 bases at J, with 6 bases between. The CDR3 DNA reads TGTGCCAGCAGCTTGAGACGAAATCAGCCCCAGCATTTT. Its protein is CASSLRRNQPQHF.

The DNA of the CDR3 is TGTGCCTGGAGTTTGACAGGGGGCGTACCTTTAGGAGCTTTCTTT. It encodes CAWSLTGGVPLGAFF. The chain has TRBV30 and TRBJ1-1; 10 bases map to TRBD1. With V trimmed by 2 bases and J by 10 bases, 13 bases remained unmatched. The CDR3 loop spans 15 amino acids. Germline V gene lookup returns CDR1 GTSNPN and CDR2 SVGIG (reference sequence).

V is TRBV5-6 and J is TRBJ1-5; D is unresolved. CDR1 and CDR2 from the germline V gene are SGHDT and YYEEEE. CDR3 size: 12 residues. V lost 1 base to trimming and J lost 4 bases, with 3 bases between them. This CDR3 is CASSLMNQPQHF. The DNA of the CDR3 is TGTGCCAGCAGCTTGATGAATCAGCCCCAGCATTTT.

Details on this clone: Other DNA sequences in this sample translate to the same CDR3. V and J are TRBV27 and TRBJ1-5; D is uncertain. Between the trimmed V and J ends, which lost 5 bases and 4 bases, there was a span of 12 bases. Germline V CDR1 and CDR2: MNHEY, SMNVEV (reference sequence). The CDR3 extends over 14 amino acids. CDR3 nucleotides: TGTGCCAGCAGTCTACGCCAAGGGAATCAGCCCCAGCATTTT. It translates to CASSLRQGNQPQHF.

The V and J genes are TRBV30 and TRBJ1-2; D possibly corresponds to TRBD1 (6 bases). The germline V gene encodes CDR1 GTSNPN and CDR2 SVGIG (reference sequence). The ends were cut back, 0 bases at V and 11 bases at J, with 22 bases in the middle. The CDR3 length is 15 residues. The CDR3 protein is CAWSVLGGRALSYTF. The CDR3 DNA sequence: TGTGCCTGGAGTGTACTTGGGGGCAGGGCACTCAGTTACACCTTC.

This chain uses TRBV6-1 with TRBJ1-4; unclear D gene. This CDR3 has 15 residues. Looked up from germline, CDR1 is MNHNS and CDR2 is SASEGT. Trimming pared 0 bases from V and 3 bases from J, leaving 8 bases between. In DNA, the CDR3 is TGTGCCAGCAGTGAAGCTGACGGCCCTAATGAAAAACTGTTTTTT. Protein product: CASSEADGPNEKLFF.

The rearrangement uses TRBV6-6 and TRBJ1-5; D is ambiguous. This CDR3 region has 14 residues. V lost 7 bases, J lost 2 bases, and 12 bases lay in between. Germline CDR1 is MNHNY and CDR2 is SVGAGI (reference sequence). DNA of the CDR3: TGTGCCAGCATTCTCGGGCGGGGCAATCAGCCCCAGCATTTT. It yields the protein CASILGRGNQPQHF.

The gene calls are TRBV7-2 and TRBJ1-4; D is perhaps TRBD1 (5 bases). Trimming took off 1 base at V and 8 bases at J, with 11 bases between the two ends. Germline loops: CDR1 SGHTA, CDR2 FQGNSA. This CDR3 region has 14 residues. CDR3 protein: CASSLERGREKLFF. DNA of the CDR3: TGTGCCAGCAGCTTAGAAAGGGGTAGGGAAAAACTGTTTTTT.

This clone was seen only once. The chain has TRBV10-3 and TRBJ1-2, with TRBD1 matching over 7 bases. Trimming cost V 4 bases and J 2 bases; bases outside gene matches: 7. Germline CDR1 reads ENHRY; CDR2 reads SYGVKD. The CDR3 loop spans 15 amino acids. As DNA, the CDR3 is TGTGCCATCAGTGGACCGGGACAGTTCAACTATGGCTACACCTTC. It translates to CAISGPGQFNYGYTF.

The rearrangement uses TRBV4-1 and TRBJ2-7; TRBD2 aligns across 13 bases. The CDR3 has 16 amino acids. The V segment lost 2 bases and the J segment 3 bases; nucleotides outside the gene matches: 4. From germline, CDR1 is MGHRA and CDR2 YSYEKL. DNA for the CDR3: TGCGCCAGCAGCCAATCGCGGACTAGCGGGAGCTACGAGCAGTACTTC. It translates to CASSQSRTSGSYEQYF.

As DNA, the CDR3 is TGCAGCGTTGTCCGGGGACCCTATGGCTACACCTTC. It yields the protein CSVVRGPYGYTF. This sequence joins TRBV29-1 and TRBJ1-2; a weak D match, TRBD1 (5 bases). With 4 bases removed from V and 4 bases from J, the gap between germline ends came to 10 bases. Germline CDR1 SQVTM, CDR2 ANQGSEA. CDR3 size: 12 residues.

The chain has TRBV6-5 and TRBJ2-7; D is possibly TRBD1 (5 bases). CDR1 is MNHEY and CDR2 is SVGAGI in the germline V gene. V was clipped by 4 bases and J by 3 bases, with 13 bases between them. CDR3 length: 14 residues. The CDR3 bases are TGTGCCAGCAGTTCGTGGACACAGAACTACGAGCAGTACTTC. Translation gives CASSSWTQNYEQYF.

The chain links TRBV6-5 to TRBJ2-5; the D is unclear. The CDR3 is 15 residues long. CDR1 and CDR2 (germline): MNHEY, SVGAGI. Trimming shortened V by 6 bases and J by 5 bases, and 19 bases separated the two germline ends. The CDR3 loop reads CASSLTPSSGETQYF. The CDR3 nucleotides are TGTGCCAGCAGCCTAACGCCTAGTAGTGGGGAGACCCAGTACTTC.

The chain carries TRBV4-1 and TRBJ2-5, with TRBD2 identical over 8 bases. The V and J ends lost 1 base and 1 base, in that order; junction bases with no gene match: 5. There are 16 residues in the CDR3. Per the germline V gene, CDR1 is MGHRA and CDR2 is YSYEKL. Here the CDR3 DNA reads TGCGCCAGCAGCCAAGTGCCCCTAGCGGGCCAAGAGACCCAGTACTTC. As protein: CASSQVPLAGQETQYF.

The CDR3 loop is CASSLTGPETQYF. The CDR3 DNA sequence: TGTGCCAGCAGTTTAACGGGGCCGGAGACCCAGTACTTC. V is TRBV27 and J is TRBJ2-5; D may correspond to TRBD1 or TRBD2 (5 bases each). Germline CDR1 MNHEY, CDR2 SMNVEV (reference sequence). Trimming cost V 2 bases and J 5 bases, with 9 bases left between them. The CDR3 loop spans 13 amino acids.

This sequence joins TRBV11-2 and TRBJ2-7; 9 bases map to TRBD1. J gave up 3 bases and V 4 bases, and 7 bases lay outside the gene matches. Germline CDR1 is SGHAT and CDR2 is FQNNGV. This CDR3 spans 15 amino acids. The CDR3 bases are TGTGCCAGCAGCTCCCGACAGGGGGGTTACTACGAGCAGTACTTC. This codes for CASSSRQGGYYEQYF.

This sequence joins TRBV14 and TRBJ2-1, with TRBD2 matching 7 bases. Per the germline V gene, CDR1 is SGHDN and CDR2 is FVKESK. The CDR3 totals 16 residues. V shed 2 bases, J shed 4 bases, and the junction held 8 bases outside the gene matches. CDR3 sequence: CASSQLWSGNYNEQFF. The CDR3 DNA reads as TGTGCCAGCAGCCAACTGTGGAGCGGGAATTACAATGAGCAGTTCTTC.

The chain couples TRBV5-1 to TRBJ2-5, with D perhaps matching TRBD1 (5 bases). Per germline, CDR1 SGHRS and CDR2 YFSETQ. V was trimmed by 4 bases and J by 5 bases, leaving 15 bases between them. The length of the CDR3 is 14 residues. The CDR3, as DNA: TGCGCCAGCAGCCCACCAGGGATGACGGAGACCCAGTACTTC. Translating it yields CASSPPGMTETQYF.

This clone was seen a few times. The genes are TRBV7-9 and TRBJ2-7; D is unresolved. Trimming shortened V by 1 base and J by 5 bases, and 6 bases separated the two germline ends. The CDR3 extends over 12 amino acids. Germline V lookup: CDR1 SEHNR, CDR2 FQNEAQ (reference sequence). CDR3 in amino acids: CASSLVAHEQYF. In nucleotides, the CDR3 is TGTGCCAGCAGCTTAGTAGCCCACGAGCAGTACTTC.

V is TRBV2 and J is TRBJ2-7; unclear D gene. V was clipped by 6 bases and J by 5 bases, with 5 bases between them. CDR1 is SNHLY and CDR2 is FYNNEI in the germline V gene. The CDR3 is 10 amino acids. The CDR3: CASSLNEQYF. CDR3 DNA: TGTGCCAGCAGCCTCAACGAGCAGTACTTC.